What follows are 24 T cell receptor beta chains derived from one specimen sequenced in a study of T cell repertoires in cytomegalovirus infection. Using its own MiXCR run on the reads, TCRdb lists one record per CDR3 protein. The table includes about 830,000 distinct CDR3 sequences, approximately 32% detected once. These receptors have no identified antigens. The sequencing here drew on cultured CD8+ T cells from PBMCs, taken from culture after CMV antigen stimulation. The receptors derive from a human donor in good health (CMV status not recorded). Some clones in this sample may be carry-over from other donors' samples.

This chain uses TRBV5-1 with TRBJ2-3; TRBD2 matches 8 bases. This CDR3 is 16 amino acids long. The ends lost 0 bases at V and 2 bases at J; junction bases unmatched: 5. Germline V lookup: CDR1 SGHRS, CDR2 YFSETQ. CDR3 DNA sequence: TGCGCCAGCAGCTTGGCCGAGCGGGGGTTCACAGATACGCAGTATTTT. Its protein is CASSLAERGFTDTQYF.

This chain uses TRBV7-9 with TRBJ2-4; TRBD1 aligns across 7 bases. The CDR3 contains 15 residues. Germline trimming cut 5 bases from V and 4 bases from J; bases unmatched to any gene: 8. The germline CDR1 and CDR2 sequences are SEHNR and FQNEAQ (reference sequence). Here the CDR3 DNA reads TGTGCCAGCAGCGGGCCCCCGGGACAGAAAAACATTCAGTACTTC. It yields the protein CASSGPPGQKNIQYF.

This clonotype was observed a handful of times. The DNA for the CDR3 is TGTGCCAGCAGCTCTCACGTGACAGGATTGGGAGGCTACACCTTC. Encoded protein: CASSSHVTGLGGYTF. V and J are TRBV9 and TRBJ1-2; maybe TRBD1 (6 bases). Trimming took off 4 bases at V and 8 bases at J, with 21 bases between the two ends. Germline V gene sequence: CDR1 SGDLS, CDR2 YYNGEE. The CDR3 length is 15 residues. The entire variable domain, with the rest obtained from reference TRBV9 and TRBJ1-2, is as follows: DSGVTQTPKHLITATGQRVTLRCSPRSGDLSVYWYQQSLDQGLQFLIQYYNGEERAKGNILERFSAQQFPDLHSELNLSSLELGDSALYFCASSSHVTGLGGYTFGSGTRLTVV.

This clonotype was counted between two and nine times. The chain joins TRBV14 to TRBJ2-7, with D tentatively TRBD1 or TRBD2 (6 bases each). CDR1 SGHDN and CDR2 FVKESK come from the germline V gene. The CDR3 loop spans 13 amino acids. The V end lost 5 bases, the J end lost 2 bases, and 10 bases lay between the germline ends. The CDR3 region has the DNA TGTGCCAGCAGCGCGGGACACCCCTACGAGCAGTACTTC. Translation gives CASSAGHPYEQYF.

J is TRBJ1-2 and V is TRBV6-4; 10 bases agree with TRBD1. The CDR3 contains 16 residues. Trimming cost V 4 bases and J 4 bases; bases outside gene matches: 9. The germline V gene has CDR1 MRHNA and CDR2 SNTAGT. Here the CDR3 reads CASSGAGTGDPYGYTF. DNA for the CDR3: TGTGCCAGCAGTGGAGCCGGGACAGGGGATCCCTATGGCTACACCTTC.

The chain carries TRBV20-1 and TRBJ1-6; no clear D gene. The CDR3 is 17 amino acids. V was pared by 0 bases and J by 7 bases, with 19 bases between. Germline loops: CDR1 DFQATT, CDR2 SNEGSKA (reference sequence). The CDR3 sequence: CSARDHTARGENSPLHF. The CDR3 DNA sequence: TGCAGTGCTAGAGATCACACGGCCCGGGGAGAGAATTCACCCCTCCACTTT.

This clonotype has a handful of counts. The chain couples TRBV28 to TRBJ1-4; TRBD1 might be the D (5 bases). V was pared by 6 bases and J by 10 bases, with 12 bases between. Germline assignment: CDR1 MDHEN and CDR2 SYDVKM. CDR3 length equals 12 residues. This chain's CDR3 is CASSLWRGKLFF. Written as DNA, the CDR3 is TGTGCCAGCAGCCTGTGGAGGGGAAAACTGTTTTTT.

This clonotype was seen only a few times. The CDR3 DNA follows: TGTGCCAGCAGCCCTTCAGGGGTCGGATCGAACACCGGGGAGCTGTTTTTT. Translated: CASSPSGVGSNTGELFF. The rearrangement joins TRBV12-3 or TRBV12-4 to TRBJ2-2, with a tentative D call TRBD1 (6 bases). The CDR3 is 17 amino acids. V was trimmed by 6 bases and J by 0 bases, leaving 17 bases between them.

The CDR3 DNA is TGTGCCAGCAGCTCCCCTCTCCGGCTCGTTTATTGCAATGAGCAGTTCTTC. Its translation is CASSSPLRLVYCNEQFF. The chain is built from TRBV7-8 and TRBJ2-1; D is unclear. The CDR3 covers 17 residues. CDR1 is SGHVS and CDR2 is FQNEAQ in the germline V gene. V was cut by 4 bases and J by 6 bases, with 22 bases left in between.

V is TRBV6-6 and J is TRBJ2-7, with 7 nucleotides matching TRBD1. The CDR3 totals 13 residues. V shed 2 bases, J shed 6 bases, and the junction held 4 bases outside the gene matches. The germline gives CDR1 MNHNY, CDR2 SVGAGI (reference sequence). The CDR3 protein is CASSYPTGLEQYV. The CDR3 DNA follows: TGTGCCAGCAGTTACCCGACAGGGCTCGAGCAGTACGTC.

This clonotype was seen only a few times. The V and J genes are TRBV6-2 or TRBV6-3 and TRBJ1-1; D may be TRBD1 (5 bases). The length of the CDR3 is 14 residues. Germline loops: CDR1 MNHEY, CDR2 SVGEGT. V lost 2 bases and J 10 bases, leaving 17 bases between the germline ends. The CDR3 is CASSYERPTGGAFF. DNA for the CDR3: TGTGCCAGCAGTTACGAGAGGCCAACGGGGGGAGCTTTCTTT.

This clonotype occurred many times. This sequence joins TRBV7-6 and TRBJ2-1, with 10 bases matching TRBD1. This CDR3 spans 14 amino acids. From germline, CDR1 is SGHVS and CDR2 FNYEAQ. Losses at the gene ends were 6 bases for V and 6 bases for J; bases not matched to a gene: 5. The CDR3 DNA sequence: TGTGCCAGCAGAGGACAGGGGGTTTTCAATGAGCAGTTCTTC. Residues: CASRGQGVFNEQFF. The full variable domain, completed using reference TRBV7-6 and TRBJ2-1, is GAGVSQSPRYKVTKRGQDVALRCDPISGHVSLYWYRQALGQGPEFLTYFNYEAQQDKSGLPNDRFSAERPEGSISTLTIQRTEQRDSAMYRCASRGQGVFNEQFFGPGTRLTVL.

The chain links TRBV2 to TRBJ2-1; TRBD2 agrees at 15 bases. V shed 7 bases, J shed 9 bases, and the junction held 4 bases outside the gene matches. Germline CDR1 and CDR2: SNHLY and FYNNEI. The CDR3 is 14 amino acids. The CDR3 DNA reads TGTGCCAGCACCGGACTAGCGGGGGGGATTGAGCAGTTCTTC. This codes for CASTGLAGGIEQFF. Using reference TRBV2 and TRBJ2-1 for the parts outside the CDR3, the full variable domain is EPEVTQTPSHQVTQMGQEVILRCVPISNHLYFYWYRQILGQKVEFLVSFYNNEISEKSEIFDDQFSVERPDGSNFTLKIRSTKLEDSAMYFCASTGLAGGIEQFFGPGTRLTVL.

The chain is built from TRBV12-3 or TRBV12-4 and TRBJ1-2; D is unresolved. V was cut by 5 bases and J by 4 bases, with 11 bases left in between. This CDR3 comprises 13 residues. CDR3 in amino acids: CASSDTESYGYTF. In DNA, the CDR3 is TGTGCCAGCAGTGACACAGAGTCCTATGGCTACACCTTC.

This clonotype was recorded many times. The V call is TRBV12-3 or TRBV12-4, the J call TRBJ2-5; TRBD2 aligns across 10 bases. V lost 5 bases and J lost 5; bases outside the gene matches: 8. The CDR3 contains 15 residues. CDR3 residues: CASSAPGLASETQYF. In DNA form, the CDR3 reads TGTGCCAGCAGTGCTCCGGGACTAGCGTCGGAGACCCAGTACTTC.

This clonotype was observed a few times. The CDR3 bases are TGTGCCAGCAGCGACCAGGTGACAGATACGCAGTATTTT. It specifies CASSDQVTDTQYF. The V and J genes are TRBV7-6 and TRBJ2-3; the D is unclear. CDR3 length equals 13 residues. CDR1 is SGHVS and CDR2 is FNYEAQ in the germline V gene. The V gene lost 5 bases and the J gene lost 3 bases, with 9 bases spanning the gap.

This clonotype was counted at least ten times. This chain links TRBV24-1 with TRBJ2-1; no clear D gene. CDR1 KGHDR and CDR2 SFDVKD come from the germline V gene. Trimming cost V 3 bases and J 5 bases, with 16 bases left between them. The CDR3 runs to 16 residues. The CDR3 bases are TGTGCCACCAGTGATCCCTCCCCTCTTAGGGACAATGAGCAGTTCTTC. It encodes CATSDPSPLRDNEQFF.

The chain couples TRBV20-1 to TRBJ2-1; TRBD2 is a possible D gene (6 bases). CDR3 length: 15 residues. CDR1 DFQATT and CDR2 SNEGSKA come from the germline V gene (reference sequence). The ends were cut back, 4 bases at V and 7 bases at J, with 20 bases in the middle. The CDR3 loop reads CSATNRGLAVNEQFF. DNA for the CDR3: TGCAGTGCTACCAATAGGGGACTGGCGGTAAATGAGCAGTTCTTC.

This clonotype was picked up a small number of times. The rearrangement links TRBV10-3 to TRBJ2-1; 12 positions agree with TRBD2. Germline-derived CDR1 and CDR2 are ENHRY and SYGVKD. This CDR3 has 19 residues. The ends lost 7 bases at V and 0 bases at J; junction bases unmatched: 13. The CDR3, as DNA: TGTGCCATCACAAAGGAGACTAGCGGGGGTCTGAGCTCCTACAATGAGCAGTTCTTC. This encodes CAITKETSGGLSSYNEQFF.

In this sample, this clonotype turned up a few times. This chain joins TRBV6-1 and TRBJ1-6; D may be TRBD1 (6 bases). Germline V gives CDR1 MNHNS, CDR2 SASEGT. V lost 1 base and J 10 bases, leaving 8 bases between the germline ends. The length of the CDR3 is 13 residues. CDR3: CASSEDRDSPLHF. CDR3 DNA sequence: TGTGCCAGCAGTGAAGACAGGGACTCACCCCTCCACTTT.

J is TRBJ1-2 and V is TRBV19, with D possibly matching TRBD1 (5 bases). Trimming shortened V by 6 bases and J by 1 base, and 15 bases separated the two germline ends. The CDR3 is made up of 15 amino acids. The germline gives CDR1 LNHDA, CDR2 SQIVND (reference sequence). CDR3 sequence reads: CASRSKGRLNYGYTF. CDR3 in DNA: TGTGCCAGTAGATCTAAGGGACGGCTTAACTATGGCTACACCTTC.

The gene calls are TRBV12-3 or TRBV12-4 and TRBJ2-1; 9 bases are a match to TRBD1. V dropped 3 bases and J dropped 7; count of bases not matched to a gene: 16. The CDR3 is 18 residues long. The CDR3 bases are TGTGCCAGCAGTTTCTTTTACAGGGGGCAGGTGGACAGGAATGAGCAGTTCTTC. It specifies CASSFFYRGQVDRNEQFF.

The rearrangement links TRBV11-1 to TRBJ1-1; D might be TRBD1 (6 bases). The V gene lost 3 bases and the J gene lost 2 bases, with 10 bases spanning the gap. This CDR3 region has 14 residues. Germline V CDR1 and CDR2: SGHAT, FQDESV (reference sequence). CDR3 protein: CASSLWTDNTEAFF. As DNA, the CDR3 is TGTGCCAGCAGCTTGTGGACAGACAACACTGAAGCTTTCTTT.

V usage is TRBV6-2 or TRBV6-3 and J usage is TRBJ2-2; D is possibly TRBD1 or TRBD2 (6 bases each). Per germline, CDR1 MNHEY and CDR2 SVGEGT. Trimming took off 6 bases at V and 5 bases at J, with 25 bases between the two ends. The CDR3 sequence is 18 residues long. The CDR3 reads CASSYRRSTGAGTGELFF. In DNA form, the CDR3 reads TGTGCCAGCAGCTATAGGAGATCCACGGGGGCTGGAACCGGGGAGCTGTTTTTT.